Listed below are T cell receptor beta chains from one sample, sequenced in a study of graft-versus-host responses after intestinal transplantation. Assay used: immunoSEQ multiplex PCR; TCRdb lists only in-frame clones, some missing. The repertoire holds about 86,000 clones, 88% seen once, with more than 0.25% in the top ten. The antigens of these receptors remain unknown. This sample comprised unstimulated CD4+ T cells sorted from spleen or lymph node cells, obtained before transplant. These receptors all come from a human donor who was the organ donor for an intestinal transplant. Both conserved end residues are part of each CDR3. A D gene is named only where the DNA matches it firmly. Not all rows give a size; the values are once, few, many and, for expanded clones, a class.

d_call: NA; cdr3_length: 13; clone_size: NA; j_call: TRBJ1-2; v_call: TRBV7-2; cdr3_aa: CASSLGQLYGYTF; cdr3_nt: TGTGCCAGCAGCTTAGGTCAACTTTATGGCTACACCTTC
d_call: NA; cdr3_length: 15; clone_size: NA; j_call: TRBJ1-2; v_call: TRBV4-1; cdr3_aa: CASSQAPRGNYGYTF; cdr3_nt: TGCGCCAGCAGCCAGGCCCCGAGGGGGAACTATGGCTACACCTTC
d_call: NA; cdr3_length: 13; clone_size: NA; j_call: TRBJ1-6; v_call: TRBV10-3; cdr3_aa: CAISESADSPLHF; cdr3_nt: TGTGCCATCAGTGAGTCGGCGGATTCACCCCTCCACTTT
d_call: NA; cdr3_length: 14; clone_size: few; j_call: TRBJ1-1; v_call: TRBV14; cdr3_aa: CASSLPGQNTEAFF; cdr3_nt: TGTGCCAGCAGCCTGCCAGGGCAGAACACTGAAGCTTTCTTT
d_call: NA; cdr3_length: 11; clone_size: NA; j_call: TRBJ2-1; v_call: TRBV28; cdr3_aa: CATETVSGPFF; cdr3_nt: TGTGCCACCGAGACCGTATCGGGTCCGTTCTTC
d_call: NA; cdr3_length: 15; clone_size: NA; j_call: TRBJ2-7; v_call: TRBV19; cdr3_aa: CASSPTRGQSYEQYF; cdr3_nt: TGTGCCAGTAGTCCAACCCGTGGACAGTCCTACGAGCAGTACTTC
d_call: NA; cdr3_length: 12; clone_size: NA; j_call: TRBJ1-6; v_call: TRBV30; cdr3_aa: CAWSDGYSPLHF; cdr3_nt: TGTGCCTGGAGCGACGGGTATTCACCCCTCCACTTT
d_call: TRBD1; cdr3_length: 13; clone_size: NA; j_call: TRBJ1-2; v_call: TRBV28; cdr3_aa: CASSQGGVGGYTF; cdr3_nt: TGTGCCAGCAGCCAGGGGGGAGTTGGCGGCTACACCTTC
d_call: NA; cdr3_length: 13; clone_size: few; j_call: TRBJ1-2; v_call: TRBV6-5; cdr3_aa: CASSPDSYYGYTF; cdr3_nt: TGTGCCAGCAGCCCAGACAGCTACTATGGCTACACCTTC
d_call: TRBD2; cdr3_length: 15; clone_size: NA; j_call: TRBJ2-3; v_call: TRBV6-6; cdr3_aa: CASSYSSGGAGTQYF; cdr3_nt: TGTGCCAGCAGTTACTCTAGCGGGGGGGCCGGTACGCAGTATTTT
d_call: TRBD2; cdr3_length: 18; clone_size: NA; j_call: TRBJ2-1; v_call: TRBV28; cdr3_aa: CASSYSSGSVGAYNEQFF; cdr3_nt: TGTGCCAGCAGTTACAGTAGCGGGAGTGTAGGCGCCTACAATGAGCAGTTCTTC
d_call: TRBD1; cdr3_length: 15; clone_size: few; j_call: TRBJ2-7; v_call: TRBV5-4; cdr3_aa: CASSSRDRSHYEQYF; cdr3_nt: TGTGCCAGCAGCTCGCGGGACAGGTCCCACTACGAGCAGTACTTC
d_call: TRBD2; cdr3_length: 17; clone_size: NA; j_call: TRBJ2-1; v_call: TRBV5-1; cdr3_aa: CASSLDTTSRSYNEQFF; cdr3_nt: TGCGCCAGCAGCTTGGATACGACTAGCAGGTCCTACAATGAGCAGTTCTTC
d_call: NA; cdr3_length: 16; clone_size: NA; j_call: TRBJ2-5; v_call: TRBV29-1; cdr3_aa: CSVVEELVALVQTQYF; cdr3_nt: TGCAGCGTTGTGGAGGAACTAGTGGCCCTAGTGCAGACCCAGTACTTC
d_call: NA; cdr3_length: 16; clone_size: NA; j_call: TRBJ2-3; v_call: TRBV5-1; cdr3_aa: CASSMAFRGGTDTQYF; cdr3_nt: TGCGCCAGCAGCATGGCGTTTCGGGGAGGCACAGATACGCAGTATTTT
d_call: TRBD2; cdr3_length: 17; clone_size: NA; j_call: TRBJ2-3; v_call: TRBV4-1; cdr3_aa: CASSPAWGGAGTDTQYF; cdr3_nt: TGCGCCAGCAGCCCGGCCTGGGGAGGGGCTGGCACAGATACGCAGTATTTT
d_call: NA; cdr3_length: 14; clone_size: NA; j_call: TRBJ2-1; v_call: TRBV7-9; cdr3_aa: CASSLPGGWNEQFF; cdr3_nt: TGTGCCAGCAGCCTTCCCGGGGGTTGGAATGAGCAGTTCTTC
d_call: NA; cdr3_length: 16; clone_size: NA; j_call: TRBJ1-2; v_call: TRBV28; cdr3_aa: CASSPTVLQGRYGYTF; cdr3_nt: TGTGCCAGCAGTCCCACCGTTTTACAGGGACGCTATGGCTACACCTTC
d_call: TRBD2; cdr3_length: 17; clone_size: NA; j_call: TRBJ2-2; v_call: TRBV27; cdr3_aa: CASRLGTGLANTGELFF; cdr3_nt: TGTGCCAGCAGGCTGGGTACGGGACTAGCGAACACCGGGGAGCTGTTTTTT
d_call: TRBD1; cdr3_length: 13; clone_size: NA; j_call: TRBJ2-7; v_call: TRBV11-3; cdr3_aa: CASSSGTAYEQYF; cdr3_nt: TGTGCCAGCAGCTCCGGGACAGCTTACGAGCAGTACTTC
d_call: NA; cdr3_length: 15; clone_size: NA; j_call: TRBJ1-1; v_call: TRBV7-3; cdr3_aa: CASSLRGGMNTEAFF; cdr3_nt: TGTGCCAGCAGCTTAAGGGGGGGAATGAACACTGAAGCTTTCTTT
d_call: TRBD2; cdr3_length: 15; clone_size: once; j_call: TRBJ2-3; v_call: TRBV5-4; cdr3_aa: CASSLLRGATDTQYF; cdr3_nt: TGTGCCAGCAGCTTGTTGCGGGGGGCCACAGATACGCAGTATTTT
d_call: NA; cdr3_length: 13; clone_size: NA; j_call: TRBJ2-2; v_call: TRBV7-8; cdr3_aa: CASSLGGAGELFF; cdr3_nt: TGTGCCAGCAGCTTAGGGGGGGCCGGGGAGCTGTTTTTT
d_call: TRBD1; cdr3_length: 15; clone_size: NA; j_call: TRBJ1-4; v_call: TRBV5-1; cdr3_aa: CASSFNRGPNEKLFF; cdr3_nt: TGCGCCAGCAGCTTCAACAGGGGCCCTAATGAAAAACTGTTTTTT
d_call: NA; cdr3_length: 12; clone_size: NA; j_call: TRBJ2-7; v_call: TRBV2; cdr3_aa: CASTEGNHEQYF; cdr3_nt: TGTGCCAGCACGGAGGGCAACCACGAGCAGTACTTC
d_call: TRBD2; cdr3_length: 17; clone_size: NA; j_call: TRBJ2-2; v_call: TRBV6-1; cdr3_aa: CASSVQLAGGQTGELFF; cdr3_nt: TGTGCCAGCAGTGTGCAACTAGCGGGGGGGCAGACCGGGGAGCTGTTTTTT
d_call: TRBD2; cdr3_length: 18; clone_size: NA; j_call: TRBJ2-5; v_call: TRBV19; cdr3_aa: CASSRTSGGLLYQETQYF; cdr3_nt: TGTGCCAGTAGTCGTACTAGCGGGGGCCTCCTGTACCAAGAGACCCAGTACTTC
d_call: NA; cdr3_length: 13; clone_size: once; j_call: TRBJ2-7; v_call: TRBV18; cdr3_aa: CASSPRTPPEQYF; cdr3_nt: TGTGCCAGCTCACCCAGGACACCGCCCGAGCAGTACTTC
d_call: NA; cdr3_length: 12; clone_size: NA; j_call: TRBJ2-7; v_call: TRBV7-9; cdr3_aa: CASSLVSYEQYF; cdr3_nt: TGTGCCAGCAGCTTAGTATCCTACGAGCAGTACTTC
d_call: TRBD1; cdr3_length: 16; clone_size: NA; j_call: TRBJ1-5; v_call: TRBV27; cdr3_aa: CASRPFRDSHNQPQHF; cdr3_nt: TGTGCCAGCCGCCCGTTCCGGGACAGCCACAATCAGCCCCAGCATTTT
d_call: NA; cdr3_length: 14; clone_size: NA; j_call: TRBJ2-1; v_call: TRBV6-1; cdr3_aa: CASTQGRVLNEQFF; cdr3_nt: TGTGCCAGCACCCAGGGGCGCGTTCTTAATGAGCAGTTCTTC
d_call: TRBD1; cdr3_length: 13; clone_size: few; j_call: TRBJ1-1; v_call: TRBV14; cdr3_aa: CASSRGPNTEAFF; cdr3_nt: TGTGCCAGCAGCAGGGGGCCGAACACTGAAGCTTTCTTT
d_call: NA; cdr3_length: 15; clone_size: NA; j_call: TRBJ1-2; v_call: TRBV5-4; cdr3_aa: CASPTGGETNYGYTF; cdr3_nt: TGTGCCAGCCCAACCGGCGGGGAGACTAACTATGGCTACACCTTC
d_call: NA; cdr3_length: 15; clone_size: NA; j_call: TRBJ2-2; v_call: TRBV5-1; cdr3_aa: CASSLEPSNTGELFF; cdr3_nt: TGCGCCAGCAGCTTGGAGCCTTCGAACACCGGGGAGCTGTTTTTT
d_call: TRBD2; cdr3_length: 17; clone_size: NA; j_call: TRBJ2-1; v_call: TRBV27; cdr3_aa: CASSLGKLAGEVDEQFF; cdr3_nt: TGTGCCAGCAGTTTGGGGAAACTAGCGGGAGAGGTCGATGAGCAGTTCTTC
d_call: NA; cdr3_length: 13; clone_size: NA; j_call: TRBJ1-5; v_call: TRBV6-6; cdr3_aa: CASSFGRSQPQHF; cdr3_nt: TGTGCCAGCAGTTTCGGCAGGTCTCAGCCCCAGCATTTT
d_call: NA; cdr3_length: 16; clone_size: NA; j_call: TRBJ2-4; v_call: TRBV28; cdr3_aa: CASSPRTVSAKNIQYF; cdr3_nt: TGTGCCAGCAGTCCGAGGACAGTATCAGCCAAAAACATTCAGTACTTC
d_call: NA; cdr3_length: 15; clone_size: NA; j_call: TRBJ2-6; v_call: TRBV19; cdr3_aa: CASSMGAGGANVLTF; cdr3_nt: TGTGCCAGTAGTATGGGGGCAGGTGGGGCCAACGTCCTGACTTTC
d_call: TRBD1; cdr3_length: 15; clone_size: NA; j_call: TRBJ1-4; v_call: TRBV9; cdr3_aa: CASSVAGGFSEKLFF; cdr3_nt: TGTGCCAGCAGCGTAGCAGGGGGCTTTAGTGAAAAACTGTTTTTT
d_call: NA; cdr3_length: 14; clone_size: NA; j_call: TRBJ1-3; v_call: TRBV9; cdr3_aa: CASSYQGTGNTIYF; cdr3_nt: TGTGCCAGCAGCTACCAGGGGACAGGAAACACCATATATTTT
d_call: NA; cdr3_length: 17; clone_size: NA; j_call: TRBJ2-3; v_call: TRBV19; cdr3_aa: CASSMRRRTESTDTQYF; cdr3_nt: TGTGCCAGTAGTATGAGGAGGAGGACCGAGAGCACAGATACGCAGTATTTT
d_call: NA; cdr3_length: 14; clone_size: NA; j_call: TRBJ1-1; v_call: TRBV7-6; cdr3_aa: CASSLRAGDTEAFF; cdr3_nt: TGTGCCAGCAGCTTGAGGGCTGGGGACACTGAAGCTTTCTTT
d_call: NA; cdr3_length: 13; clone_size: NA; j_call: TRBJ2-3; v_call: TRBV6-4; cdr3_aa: CASSAGEYMAQYF; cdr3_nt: TGTGCCAGCAGTGCGGGAGAGTATATGGCGCAGTATTTT
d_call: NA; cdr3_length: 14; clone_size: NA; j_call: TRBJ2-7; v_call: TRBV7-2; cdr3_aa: CASSLASAAGEQYF; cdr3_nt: TGTGCCAGCAGCTTAGCGTCGGCGGCGGGCGAGCAGTACTTC
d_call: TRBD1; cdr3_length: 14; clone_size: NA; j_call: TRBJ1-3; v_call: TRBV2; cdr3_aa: CASSEGRGGNTIYF; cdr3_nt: TGTGCCAGCAGTGAAGGCAGGGGGGGAAACACCATATATTTT
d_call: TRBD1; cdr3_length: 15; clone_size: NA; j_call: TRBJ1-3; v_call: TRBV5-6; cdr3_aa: CASSLGQGPGNTIYF; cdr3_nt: TGTGCCAGCAGCCTCGGACAGGGTCCTGGAAACACCATATATTTT
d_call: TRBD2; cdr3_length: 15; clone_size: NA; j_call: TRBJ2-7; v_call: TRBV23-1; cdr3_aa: CASSPLTSGGYEQYF; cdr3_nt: TGCGCCAGCAGTCCACTTACTAGCGGGGGCTACGAGCAGTACTTC
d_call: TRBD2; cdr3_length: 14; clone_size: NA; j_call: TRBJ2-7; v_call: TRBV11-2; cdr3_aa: CASSSWTRSYEQYF; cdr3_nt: TGTGCCAGCAGTTCCTGGACTAGAAGCTACGAGCAGTACTTC
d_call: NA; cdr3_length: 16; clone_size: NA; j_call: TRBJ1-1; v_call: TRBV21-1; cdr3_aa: CASSKASGRGNTEAFF; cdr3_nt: TGTGCCAGCAGCAAAGCCTCCGGCAGAGGAAACACTGAAGCTTTCTTT
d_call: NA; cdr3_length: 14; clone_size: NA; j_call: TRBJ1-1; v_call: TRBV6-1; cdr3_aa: CASAGPTRYTEAFF; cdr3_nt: TGTGCCAGCGCGGGACCGACGCGTTACACTGAAGCTTTCTTT
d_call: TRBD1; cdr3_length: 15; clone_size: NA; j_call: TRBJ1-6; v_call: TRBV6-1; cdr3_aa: CASSEARQGRKSLHF; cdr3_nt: TGTGCCAGCAGTGAAGCTCGACAGGGGAGAAAATCCCTCCACTTT
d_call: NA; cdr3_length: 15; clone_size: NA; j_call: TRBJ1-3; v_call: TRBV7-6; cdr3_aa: CASSPRRGGVNTIYF; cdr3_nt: TGTGCCAGCAGCCCCCGCCGCGGGGGGGTGAACACCATATATTTT
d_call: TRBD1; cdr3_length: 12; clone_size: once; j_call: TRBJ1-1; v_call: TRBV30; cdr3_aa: CAWSVEQGKAFF; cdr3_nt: TGTGCCTGGAGTGTTGAACAGGGGAAAGCTTTCTTT
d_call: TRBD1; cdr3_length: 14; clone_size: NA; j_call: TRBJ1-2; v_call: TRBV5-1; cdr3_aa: CATKAGQGNYGYTF; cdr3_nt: TGCGCCACCAAAGCGGGACAGGGGAACTATGGCTACACCTTC